This paragraph reports one T cell receptor beta chain. Its antigen is unknown. These data are taken from a study of beta chain features in type 1 diabetes. Isolated RNA was reverse transcribed in full, so expressed TCRB transcripts were sequenced. Clones were read by immunoSEQ multiplex PCR, and TCRdb kept only the in-frame ones, dropping some. The sample gives 240,000 or so clones, around 20% of which show up once; 0.028% is in the top ten. Via CD45RO/CCR7/CD25/CD127/CD95/CD27, cells of the CD4+ naive, central memory, regulatory and stem cell-like memory subsets were sorted. The V gene lost 4 bases and the J gene lost 5 bases, with 16 bases spanning the gap. Germline V gene data show CDR1 as SGHNT and CDR2 as YYREEE (reference sequence). This CDR3 contains 14 residues. Regarding the study as a whole: Shorter TCRB CDR3s, moderately but significantly so, were found in Type 1 diabetes patients in all four CD4+ subsets. Compared with healthy donors, patients appeared to share more similar naive, central memory and regulatory TCRB repertoires.

Material for sequencing was naive CD4+ T cells from blood. This receptor was obtained from a woman aged 40 to 49 with type 1 diabetes. The rearrangement joins TRBV5-4 to TRBJ2-7, with TRBD1 as a possible D gene (6 bases). CDR3 amino acids: CASSTRTGSDEQYF. CDR3 nucleotide sequence: TGTGCCAGCAGCACACGTACAGGGTCTGACGAGCAGTACTTC.